These 32 T cell receptor beta chains came from one sample sequenced in a study of cytomegalovirus exposure and HLA in healthy donors. The PCR employed 60 Vbeta primers together with 13 Jbeta primers. Sequencing used immunoSEQ multiplex PCR; TCRdb keeps in-frame clones, though not all of them. The data contain 150,000 to 200,000 clones, around 76% of them singletons. The source material was PBMCs. The receptors shown here come from a girl under 18 in good health and CMV-seropositive.

The J gene is TRBJ2-3, the V gene TRBV6-6, with TRBD2 matching 12 bases. This CDR3 contains 16 residues. V gave up 2 bases and J gave up 4 bases; unmatched junction bases: 4. Germline CDR1 MNHNY, CDR2 SVGAGI (reference sequence). CDR3 amino acids: CASSYGLAGGSDTQYF. The CDR3 nucleotides read TGTGCCAGCAGTTACGGCCTAGCGGGAGGGTCAGATACGCAGTATTTT.

J is TRBJ1-1 and V is TRBV19; a possible D gene is TRBD1 (5 bases). Germline CDR1 is LNHDA and CDR2 is SQIVND (reference sequence). The CDR3 totals 14 residues. Trimming cost V 1 base and J 1 base, with 7 bases left between them. This CDR3 reads CASSIGRGNTEAFF. In nucleotides, the CDR3 is TGTGCCAGTAGTATAGGAAGGGGGAACACTGAAGCTTTCTTT.

A single count supports this clone. This rearrangement joins TRBV5-1 to TRBJ2-5, with 11 bases identical to TRBD2. The CDR3 loop spans 17 amino acids. The germline CDR1 and CDR2 sequences are SGHRS and YFSETQ. J gave up 5 bases and V 0 bases, and 9 bases lay outside the gene matches. The CDR3 reads CASSLVASGRFGETQYF. The CDR3 nucleotides are TGCGCCAGCAGCTTGGTGGCTAGCGGGAGGTTCGGGGAGACCCAGTACTTC.

This rearrangement joins TRBV29-1 to TRBJ2-1; 7 positions match TRBD2. CDR3 size: 14 residues. The germline V gene encodes CDR1 SQVTM and CDR2 ANQGSEA. V lost 4 bases, J lost 6 bases, and 9 bases stayed unmatched. The CDR3 is CSVVTLAEVNEQFF. CDR3 bases: TGCAGCGTTGTGACCCTAGCGGAGGTCAATGAGCAGTTCTTC.

CDR3 nucleotide sequence: TGTGCCAGCAGCGCAACCGGGGGAGTCCTGACTTTC. This gives the protein CASSATGGVLTF. The V call is TRBV9, the J call TRBJ2-6, with D tentatively TRBD2 (6 bases). Trimming pared 3 bases from V and 13 bases from J, leaving 11 bases between. The CDR3 sequence is 12 residues long. The V gene's germline CDR1 is SGDLS and CDR2 YYNGEE. The full variable domain, completed using reference TRBV9 and TRBJ2-6, is DSGVTQTPKHLITATGQRVTLRCSPRSGDLSVYWYQQSLDQGLQFLIQYYNGEERAKGNILERFSAQQFPDLHSELNLSSLELGDSALYFCASSATGGVLTFGAGSRLTVL.

The J gene is TRBJ2-3, the V gene TRBV19, with TRBD1 matching 7 bases. Germline V gene lookup returns CDR1 LNHDA and CDR2 SQIVND (reference sequence). CDR3 length: 16 amino acids. The V gene end was trimmed by 10 bases and the J gene end by 1 base; junction bases not matched to a gene: 14. CDR3 in DNA: TGTGCCACTACCAATGGCCGGACAGGCGGCACAGATACGCAGTATTTT. Its protein is CATTNGRTGGTDTQYF.

The CDR3 nucleotides read TGCGCCAGCAGCTTGGCCAATGTACTAGCGGGATTATTCAATGAGCAGTTCTTC. This encodes CASSLANVLAGLFNEQFF. This sequence joins TRBV5-1 and TRBJ2-1; the match to TRBD2 covers 10 bases. Germline V CDR1 and CDR2: SGHRS, YFSETQ. The V segment lost 0 bases and the J segment 6 bases; nucleotides outside the gene matches: 12. The length of the CDR3 is 18 residues.

The chain has TRBV2 and TRBJ2-1, with D possibly TRBD1 on 6 matching bases. Germline V gives CDR1 SNHLY, CDR2 FYNNEI. The CDR3 sequence is 15 residues long. V was trimmed by 7 bases and J by 3 bases, leaving 16 bases between them. As DNA, the CDR3 is TGTGCCAGCACGCCCTACAGGGCTTACTACAATGAGCAGTTCTTC. Encoded protein: CASTPYRAYYNEQFF.

The chain recombines TRBV19 with TRBJ1-1, with 7 bases identical to TRBD1. The trim removed 8 bases at V and 11 bases at J, leaving 5 bases unmatched. The CDR3 extends over 10 amino acids. Germline V gene data show CDR1 as LNHDA and CDR2 as SQIVND (reference sequence). The CDR3 nucleotides read TGTGCCAGTGTGGGGACAGTTGCTTTCTTT. As protein: CASVGTVAFF.

V gene TRBV5-4 combines with J gene TRBJ2-1, with D perhaps TRBD2 (5 bases). CDR3 length: 13 residues. The germline V gene has CDR1 SGHNT and CDR2 YYREEE (reference sequence). V dropped 4 bases and J dropped 6 bases, with 11 bases sitting between them. The CDR3 nucleotides read TGTGCCAGCAGCCATCCTACTAGCAATGAGCAGTTCTTC. The encoded protein is CASSHPTSNEQFF.

The genes are TRBV28 and TRBJ2-2; 11 positions match TRBD1. The V gene end was trimmed by 5 bases and the J gene end by 5 bases; junction bases not matched to a gene: 7. CDR3 length: 16 amino acids. The germline CDR1 and CDR2 sequences are MDHEN and SYDVKM. The CDR3 DNA reads TGTGCCAGCAGTCCCGCCGGGACAGGGGGGACCGGGGAGCTGTTTTTT. Amino acids: CASSPAGTGGTGELFF. The complete variable domain, with remaining parts taken from reference TRBV28 and TRBJ2-2, reads DVKVTQSSRYLVKRTGEKVFLECVQDMDHENMFWYRQDPGLGLRLIYFSYDVKMKEKGDIPEGYSVSREKKERFSLILESASTNQTSMYLCASSPAGTGGTGELFFGEGSRLTVL.

The rearrangement uses TRBV19 and TRBJ2-2; 8 positions match TRBD2. The CDR3 length is 16 residues. CDR1 LNHDA and CDR2 SQIVND come from the germline V gene (reference sequence). V was clipped by 6 bases and J by 0 bases; unmatched bases: 6. CDR3 residues: CASSPLAETNTGELFF. CDR3 nucleotides: TGTGCCAGTAGCCCACTAGCGGAGACGAACACCGGGGAGCTGTTTTTT.

The chain carries TRBV18 and TRBJ1-1; 7 bases fit TRBD1. Per the germline V gene, CDR1 is KGHSH and CDR2 is LQKENI. The CDR3 covers 15 residues. The J segment lost 0 bases and the V segment lost 3 bases, leaving 4 bases of the junction unmatched. The CDR3: CASSPGQALNTEAFF. CDR3 in DNA: TGTGCCAGCTCACCCGGACAGGCTTTGAACACTGAAGCTTTCTTT.

This clone was observed a few times. The chain combines TRBV21-1 with TRBJ1-3; TRBD1 is the table's D call, not checked against the DNA. TRBV21-1 is a pseudogene locus. CDR3 size: 16 residues. The CDR3 loop reads CASSKEGQAFLNTIYF. Written as DNA, the CDR3 is TGTGCCAGCAGCAAAGAGGGACAGGCCTTTCTGAACACCATATATTTT.

J is TRBJ2-5 and V is TRBV7-9, with 9 bases aligning to TRBD1. The CDR3 has 15 residues. Germline loops: CDR1 SEHNR, CDR2 FQNEAQ (reference sequence). Losses at the gene ends were 4 bases for V and 5 bases for J; bases not matched to a gene: 8. For the CDR3, the DNA is TGTGCCAGCAGCTCTCGACAGGGGGTCCGTGAGACCCAGTACTTC. Encoded protein: CASSSRQGVRETQYF.

The chain carries TRBV19 and TRBJ1-5, with D possibly being TRBD1 (5 bases). The CDR3 extends over 14 amino acids. Looked up from germline, CDR1 is LNHDA and CDR2 is SQIVND (reference sequence). V was cut by 8 bases and J by 7 bases, with 18 bases left in between. The CDR3 coding sequence is TGTGCCAGTTCTCCAGGGAGGACGGGACAGCCCCAGCATTTT. Encoded protein: CASSPGRTGQPQHF.

J is TRBJ2-7 and V is TRBV27, with a possible D match to TRBD1 (6 bases). Germline CDR1 MNHEY, CDR2 SMNVEV (reference sequence). Trimming removed 0 bases from V and 2 bases from J, with 8 bases in between. The CDR3 spans 14 residues. CDR3 protein: CASSLSGGPYEQYF. CDR3 DNA sequence: TGTGCCAGCAGTTTATCTGGGGGCCCCTACGAGCAGTACTTC.

The chain has TRBV18 and TRBJ2-1, with D possibly matching TRBD1 (5 bases). The germline gives CDR1 KGHSH, CDR2 LQKENI. V was trimmed by 8 bases and J by 6 bases, leaving 14 bases between them. The CDR3 length is 13 residues. CDR3 region: CASGVDRSNEQFF. The DNA of the CDR3 is TGTGCCAGCGGGGTAGACAGATCCAATGAGCAGTTCTTC.

The chain carries TRBV4-3 and TRBJ2-5, with TRBD2 matching over 11 bases. CDR3 size: 16 residues. Trimming at V came to 1 base and at J to 3 bases, leaving 4 bases not matched to a gene. Germline lookup yields CDR1 LGHNA and CDR2 YSLEER. The CDR3 spells CASSQATSGGEETQYF. In DNA form, the CDR3 reads TGCGCCAGCAGCCAAGCAACTAGCGGGGGAGAAGAGACCCAGTACTTC.

The rearrangement joins TRBV28 to TRBJ2-7, with 7 nucleotides matching TRBD1. J lost 0 bases, V lost 3 bases, and 11 bases had no gene match. This CDR3 has 17 residues. CDR1 and CDR2 from the germline V gene are MDHEN and SYDVKM. The DNA of the CDR3 is TGTGCCAGCAGTTTCCGGGACAGTAGAACCAGCTCCTACGAGCAGTACTTC. Translated: CASSFRDSRTSSYEQYF.

The chain links TRBV7-2 to TRBJ1-1; TRBD1 matches at 9 bases. Germline-derived CDR1 and CDR2 are SGHTA and FQGNSA. The CDR3 is 14 residues long. J was trimmed by 1 base and V by 3 bases; bases with no gene match: 0. CDR3 sequence (DNA): TGTGCCAGCAGCTTGACAGGGGGGAACACTGAAGCTTTCTTT. It translates to CASSLTGGNTEAFF.

V is TRBV6-5 and J is TRBJ1-4; 8 bases agree with TRBD1. Trimming removed 6 bases from V and 5 bases from J; junction bases left unmatched: 2. Germline values: CDR1 MNHEY, CDR2 SVGAGI. This CDR3 spans 13 amino acids. Written as DNA, the CDR3 is TGTGCCAGCAGACAGGGGGGAAATGAAAAACTGTTTTTT. It yields the protein CASRQGGNEKLFF.

The chain combines TRBV6-1 with TRBJ2-3; 11 bases fit TRBD1. The V gene's germline CDR1 is MNHNS and CDR2 SASEGT. The CDR3 is 15 amino acids. Germline trimming cut 2 bases from V and 7 bases from J; bases unmatched to any gene: 5. In DNA, the CDR3 is TGTGCCAGCAGTGAACCCCGGGACAGGGGGAATACGCAGTATTTT. As protein: CASSEPRDRGNTQYF.

This sequence joins TRBV29-1 and TRBJ1-2; D is ambiguous. Trimming shortened V by 4 bases and J by 2 bases, and 14 bases separated the two germline ends. The CDR3 contains 14 residues. Germline lookup yields CDR1 SQVTM and CDR2 ANQGSEA. CDR3 sequence (DNA): TGCAGCGTTGGAGCGGGCAGAATAAACTATGGCTACACCTTC. Translated, it gives CSVGAGRINYGYTF.

This sequence joins TRBV10-3 and TRBJ2-2; 9 nucleotides match TRBD2. Trimming took 4 bases from V and 3 from J; bases not matched to a gene: 3. The CDR3 covers 15 residues. Germline V gives CDR1 ENHRY, CDR2 SYGVKD. The CDR3 is CAISGRLADTGELFF. Written as DNA, the CDR3 is TGTGCCATCAGTGGTAGACTAGCGGACACCGGGGAGCTGTTTTTT.

This chain uses TRBV2 with TRBJ2-7; D perhaps matches TRBD2 (6 bases). V lost 7 bases, J lost 4 bases, and 14 bases lay in between. The length of the CDR3 is 13 residues. From germline, CDR1 is SNHLY and CDR2 FYNNEI. The CDR3 spells CASTFLAQYEQYF. The CDR3 DNA follows: TGTGCCAGCACTTTCCTAGCGCAGTACGAGCAGTACTTC.

This clone showed up just once. The chain combines TRBV4-1 with TRBJ2-1, with 10 bases lining up with TRBD2. The CDR3 runs to 16 residues. After removal of 6 bases from V and 5 bases from J, the junction contained 10 bases not matched to a gene. Per the germline V gene, CDR1 is MGHRA and CDR2 is YSYEKL. CDR3 in amino acids: CASSSRGSGRNNEQFF. The CDR3 DNA is TGCGCCAGCAGTTCAAGGGGTAGCGGGAGGAACAATGAGCAGTTCTTC.

The CDR3 DNA follows: TGTGCCTGGCGCGGAGTCTCCTACGAGCAGTACTTC. Protein product: CAWRGVSYEQYF. The chain employs TRBV30 and TRBJ2-7; no clear D. The V end lost 5 bases, the J end lost 0 bases, and 8 bases lay between the germline ends. Germline V CDR1 and CDR2: GTSNPN, SVGIG (reference sequence). This CDR3 is built from 12 residues.

This clone was observed a few times. This rearrangement joins TRBV4-1 to TRBJ2-7; perhaps TRBD2 as D (6 bases). The V end lost 1 base, the J end lost 8 bases, and 18 bases lay between the germline ends. The CDR3 is 15 residues long. Germline assignment: CDR1 MGHRA and CDR2 YSYEKL. Here the CDR3 DNA reads TGCGCCAGCAGCCAAGGGGGGGTTGGGGGAACGAAGCAGTACTTC. This sequence encodes CASSQGGVGGTKQYF.

This chain joins TRBV2 and TRBJ2-1, with 8 bases that match TRBD2. Trimming took 7 bases from V and 5 from J; bases not matched to a gene: 1. CDR3 length equals 12 residues. Germline V gene data show CDR1 as SNHLY and CDR2 as FYNNEI. CDR3 sequence (DNA): TGTGCCAGCATACTAGCGGACAATGAGCAGTTCTTC. It encodes CASILADNEQFF.

V and J are TRBV28 and TRBJ1-2; unclear D gene. V was pared by 6 bases and J by 1 base, with 9 bases between. Germline V gives CDR1 MDHEN, CDR2 SYDVKM. The CDR3 is made up of 13 amino acids. The CDR3 spells CASSPDINYGYTF. DNA of the CDR3: TGTGCCAGCAGCCCTGACATTAACTATGGCTACACCTTC.

This clone occurred many times. The chain recombines TRBV7-3 with TRBJ2-1, with 8 bases matching TRBD2. Germline CDR1 reads SGHTA; CDR2 reads FQGTGA. After removal of 1 base from V and 7 bases from J, the junction contained 9 bases not matched to a gene. CDR3 size: 16 residues. The CDR3 coding sequence is TGTGCCAGCAGCTTAATAGTGAGCGGGGGTTCAAATGAGCAGTTCTTC. Translating gives CASSLIVSGGSNEQFF.